This T cell receptor beta chain was sequenced during a study of T cells in Graves' hyperthyroidism and ophthalmopathy. Study findings and constraints: Most clonotypes expanded in thyroid above 0.001 were likewise present in blood.

Each diagnosis was grounded in clinical symptoms, serum thyroxine and TRAb, thyroid ultrasound, and orbital computed tomography. On this clonotype: The antigen remains unidentified.

TCR beta CDR3 regions were amplified from RNA transcripts. TCR CDR3 underwent first-round RT-PCR with the HTBI primer set. MiXCR, applied by TCRdb to the multiplex PCR reads, yields one record per CDR3 protein. Here the sample spans 660,000 or so distinct CDR3 sequences, under 25% being singletons. The V gene end was trimmed by 1 base and the J gene end by 3 bases; junction bases not matched to a gene: 17. The CDR3 totals 20 residues. Germline V gene lookup returns CDR1 SEHNR and CDR2 FQNEAQ (reference sequence). The genes are TRBV7-9 and TRBJ2-3; 9 positions agree with TRBD1. This sequence originates from a man in his thirties or forties with Graves' ophthalmopathy. Specimen: blood. The CDR3, as DNA: TGTGCCAGCAGCTTAGGCCGAAGAAGGTGGGGACAGGGCGGTACAGATACGCAGTATTTT. Translating gives CASSLGRRRWGQGGTDTQYF.